This entry is about one T cell receptor beta chain. This clone occurred a few times. The clone's antigen remains unknown. No base-level quality is on record; no much larger clone is a single base apart. This sample is drawn from a study of beta chain features in type 1 diabetes (dated by TCRdb to the late 2010s). The study in broad terms: Mean age, gender distribution, total cell number and subset yield were not different between patients and healthy donors. A total of about 110,000,000 sorted cells were examined across all samples, and a strong correlation was observed between cell number per subset and RNA yield. In the study, recently diagnosed type 1 diabetes patients and matched healthy donors were compared on the TCRB repertoires of their sorted circulating CD4+ T cell subsets. Naive and central memory subsets were obtained from all 28 donors, but regulatory and stem cell-like memory subsets were isolated from only 8 patients and roughly 8 healthy donors.

The High Capacity cDNA Reverse Transcription Kit was used to reverse transcribe all of the isolated RNA, meaning that expressed TCRB transcripts were what got sequenced. Deep immunoSEQ sequencing was applied to naive, central memory and regulatory T cell samples, giving an average of roughly 3.3 million total reads per sample. Sorted cells were lysed in RLT buffer, and RNA was extracted using DNase-treated RNeasy Micro or Mini kits according to cell number. To prevent cross-contamination, every cell subset was processed on its own, while patient and healthy donor samples were processed together. The immunoSEQ multiplex PCR was used to amplify TCRB sequences from cDNA, yielding 87-bp fragments that span the CDR3 region. Amplicons were sequenced on the Illumina HiSeq platform. Processing in the source paper ran as follows. Synthetic template baselines were used to correct PCR bias computationally, reads within Hamming distance 2 were collapsed, and singletons that could not be merged were discarded. Reads were aligned against IMGT so that V, D and J genes, CDR3 length and insertions or deletions at six rearrangement sites could be assigned. Within each subset, clonotype counts were normalized to the number of sorted cells before true diversity and Gini coefficients were calculated with the tcR R package. The overlap coefficient, calculated on TCRB nucleotide sequences, was used to quantify repertoire sharing. Out-of-frame TCRB sequences from naive cells were analyzed to stand in for the pre-selection repertoire. The table was pulled from immuneACCESS by TCRdb, which kept in-frame rearrangements only. Such tables lose some clones; where checked, under half of the loss comes from unresolved V genes, and the rest has no known cause. Clone size and V and J calls were adopted from that table, with D and trimming inferred from the DNA. This sample lists a few hundred thousand clones; 16% were detected once. The leading ten clones occupy about 0.08% of the sample.

Each donor gave one peripheral blood draw, roughly 110 mL on average, collected into heparinised tubes. A BD FACSAria II was used to sort naive, central memory, regulatory and stem cell-like memory CD4+ T cells with a panel that included CD45RO, CCR7, CD25, CD127, CD95 and CD27. Every sorted population had a purity above 98%. PBMCs were isolated immediately by Lymphoprep density gradient centrifugation and stained directly without culture. To minimize batch effects, samples were stained and sorted in pairs, one healthy donor with one patient per experiment. Overall study outcomes, separate from this receptor: Type 1 diabetes patients showed a moderate but significant shortening of TCRB CDR3 length in all four CD4+ subsets. PCR may preferentially amplify shorter templates, but because patient and control samples were amplified and corrected together, any resulting skew would affect both groups equally. The naive, central memory and regulatory TCRB repertoires appeared to resemble one another more closely among patients than among healthy donors. Because small numbers of individuals were included in the HLA sub-analyses, any influence of HLA type on TCRB rearrangement was left unresolved. Fewer insertions and more nucleotide deletions at VDJ recombination sites were observed in patients with type 1 diabetes, implying thymic rearrangement abnormalities. Because cDNA rather than genomic DNA was sequenced, highly expressing activated cells could have been over-represented, although no difference in activation and CD3 levels was found between groups.

From the germline V gene, CDR1 is SGHAT and CDR2 is FQNNGV. V lost 5 bases and J lost 1 base; the stretch between them is 6 bases long. Including cysteine and phenylalanine, the CDR3 has 13 amino acids. Only the CDR3 region is kept as DNA, spanning 39 bases read in frame from base 1. This TCR derives from a man younger than 45 with type 1 diabetes. In this chain, TRBV11-2 is recombined with TRBJ2-1, and possibly TRBD2, on 5 matching bases. The sample consisted of naive CD4+ T cells from blood. The intended sense of this specimen's cell subset or site label: true naive CD4+ T cells. For the CDR3, the sequence is CASSVASYNEQFF. The nucleotides are TGTGCCAGCAGCGTAGCGTCCTACAATGAGCAGTTCTTC. With the rest looked up from the reference TRBV11-2 and TRBJ2-1 genes rather than sequenced, the full variable domain is EAGVAQSPRYKIIEKRQSVAFWCNPISGHATLYWYQQILGQGPKLLIQFQNNGVVDDSQLPKDRFSAERLKGVDSTLKIQPAKLEDSAVYLCASSVASYNEQFFGPGTRLTVL.